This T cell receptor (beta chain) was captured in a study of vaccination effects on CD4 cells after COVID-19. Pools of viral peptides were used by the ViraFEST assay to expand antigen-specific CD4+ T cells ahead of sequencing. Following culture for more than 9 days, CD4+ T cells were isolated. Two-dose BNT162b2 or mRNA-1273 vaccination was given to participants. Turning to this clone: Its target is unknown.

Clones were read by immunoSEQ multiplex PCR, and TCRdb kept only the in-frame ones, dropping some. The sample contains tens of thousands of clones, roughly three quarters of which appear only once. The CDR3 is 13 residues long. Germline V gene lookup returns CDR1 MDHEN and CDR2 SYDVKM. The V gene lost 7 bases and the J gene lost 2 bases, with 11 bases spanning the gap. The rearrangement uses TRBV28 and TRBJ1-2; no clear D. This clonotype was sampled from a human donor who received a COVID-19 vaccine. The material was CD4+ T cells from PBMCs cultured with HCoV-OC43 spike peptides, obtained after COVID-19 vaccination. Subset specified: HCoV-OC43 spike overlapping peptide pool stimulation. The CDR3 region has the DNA TGTGCCAGCAAAACGACGGCGAACTATGGCTACACCTTC. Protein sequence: CASKTTANYGYTF.